The rows below give T cell receptor beta chains drawn from one sample of a study of lymphopenia after photon versus proton radiotherapy. Profiled with immunoSEQ multiplex PCR; TCRdb holds only in-frame clones, not every one. The data contain 37,000 or so clones, more than 70% of them singletons. This material consisted of peripheral blood, taken from a patient treated with photon-based radiotherapy. These TCRs come from a man aged 50 to 59 with gastric cancer. The CDR3 runs from the conserved cysteine through the conserved F or W. A D gene is named only where the DNA matches it firmly. Expanded clones get a size class; other rows say once, few or many, or leave the size out.

>TRBJ2-3|.|.|TRBV7-2
TGTGCCAGCAGCTCCGGGACTTCTCCTAGCACAGATACGCAGTATTTT
CASSSGTSPSTDTQYF
>TRBJ1-1|TRBD1|.|TRBV5-1
TGCGCCAGCAGGGGTGGGACAGGGTTGTTGGCCACTGAAGCTTTCTTT
CASRGGTGLLATEAFF
>TRBJ2-5|TRBD2|.|TRBV19
TGTGCCAGTAGTATGATGGGCGGGAGGGCCGTGGAGACCCAGTACTTC
CASSMMGGRAVETQYF
>TRBJ2-5|.|.|TRBV5-4
TGTGCCAGCAGCTTGACAGTGCAAGAGACCCAGTACTTC
CASSLTVQETQYF
>TRBJ1-1|.|.|TRBV19
TGTGCCAGTACCTCTCTGGACAGCACTGAAGCTTTCTTT
CASTSLDSTEAFF
>TRBJ2-1|TRBD2|.|TRBV6-1
TGTGCCAGCAGTGAATTTGCTAGCGGTCCATACAATGAGCAGTTCTTC
CASSEFASGPYNEQFF
>TRBJ1-1|.|.|TRBV5-4
TGTGCCAGCAGCCCTCGGACAGTTCTGAACACTGAAGCTTTCTTT
CASSPRTVLNTEAFF
>TRBJ1-1|.|.|TRBV19
TGTGCCAGTAGTACTACAGGTGACACTGAAGCTTTCTTT
CASSTTGDTEAFF
>TRBJ2-1|TRBD2|.|TRBV4-1
TGCGCCAGCAGCCAAGGACTACTAGCGGGAGAATACAATGAGCAGTTCTTC
CASSQGLLAGEYNEQFF
>TRBJ2-5|TRBD2|once|TRBV7-2
TGTGCCAGCAGCTTACTAGCGGGATCGGTTAGGGGGGAGACCCAGTACTTC
CASSLLAGSVRGETQYF
>TRBJ1-4|.|once|TRBV18
TGTGCCAGCTCCGGGAATAGGAAGGAAAAACTGTTTTTT
CASSGNRKEKLFF
>TRBJ2-4|TRBD1|.|TRBV15
TGTGCCACCAGCAGATCGGGACAGGGGCTAGCCAAAAACATTCAGTACTTC
CATSRSGQGLAKNIQYF
>TRBJ2-2|.|.|TRBV7-2
TGTGCCAGCAGCTTGTCCACCGGGGAGCTGTTTTTT
CASSLSTGELFF
>TRBJ2-7|TRBD2|.|TRBV5-4
TGTGCCAGCAGCTTGGAGGCTAGCGGCTCCTACGAGCAGTACTTC
CASSLEASGSYEQYF
>TRBJ2-1|TRBD2|.|TRBV6-1
TGTGCCAGCATAGCCGGGACTAGTAGCTACAATGAGCAGTTCTTC
CASIAGTSSYNEQFF
>TRBJ2-1|TRBD2|.|TRBV9
TGTGCCAGCAGCGTAGCCACTAGCGGGAGCAATGAGCAGTTCTTC
CASSVATSGSNEQFF
>TRBJ2-3|.|.|TRBV7-2
TGTGCCAGCAGCTCCTCTAGCACAGATACGCAGTATTTT
CASSSSSTDTQYF
>TRBJ2-1|.|.|TRBV5-8
TGTGCCAGCAGCGCGGGAACAAAGGGAGGTGAGCAGTTCTTC
CASSAGTKGGEQFF
>TRBJ2-7|.|.|TRBV18
TGTGCCAGCTCGGCTGCCGGGACACTTTACGAGCAGTACTTC
CASSAAGTLYEQYF
>TRBJ2-5|.|.|TRBV5-1
TGCGCCAGCAGCTTGGACTTGGTGGGGGGCATCCAAGAGACCCAGTACTTC
CASSLDLVGGIQETQYF
>TRBJ2-2|TRBD2|.|TRBV19
TGTGCCAGTAGTATATTGAGCGGGAGGGCCAGGAGCGGGGAGCTGTTTTTT
CASSILSGRARSGELFF
>TRBJ2-5|.|.|TRBV11-3
TGTGCCAGCAGCTTAGAGGGCAGGGGCCAACAAGAGACCCAGTACTTC
CASSLEGRGQQETQYF
>TRBJ2-1|TRBD2|.|TRBV4-3
TGCGCCAGCAGCCAAGCCGGACTAGCTGGCAATGAGCAGTTCTTC
CASSQAGLAGNEQFF
>TRBJ2-3|.|.|TRBV19
TGTGCCAGTAGTATACCCAGCGGGAGCACAGATACGCAGTATTTT
CASSIPSGSTDTQYF
>TRBJ2-7|.|.|TRBV2
TGTGCCAGCAGTTGGGAACAGGGCCCCTACGAGCAGTACTTC
CASSWEQGPYEQYF
>TRBJ1-2|.|few|TRBV6-4
TGTGCCAGCAGTCCGACAGCTAACTATGGCTACACCTTC
CASSPTANYGYTF
>TRBJ2-1|TRBD2|.|TRBV9
TGTGCCAGCAGCGTAAGGCTAGCGGGAGAAAGTGAGCAGTTCTTC
CASSVRLAGESEQFF
>TRBJ1-1|TRBD1|.|TRBV6-6
TGTGCCAGCAGTTACTGGGACAGGGGGAAACGGACTGAAGCTTTCTTT
CASSYWDRGKRTEAFF
>TRBJ1-2|TRBD1|.|TRBV5-8
TGTGCCAGCAACCATGGACAGGACTATGGCTACACCTTC
CASNHGQDYGYTF
>TRBJ2-3|.|.|TRBV29-1
TGCAGCACCCGGGTGGATACGCAGTATTTT
CSTRVDTQYF
>TRBJ2-7|.|.|TRBV6-5
TGTGCCAGCAGTTACTCGGATCGGTACGAGCAGTACTTC
CASSYSDRYEQYF
>TRBJ1-1|TRBD1|.|TRBV29-1
TGCAGCGTCTACGGGACAGGGGTTGTTCGAGACACTGAAGCTTTCTTT
CSVYGTGVVRDTEAFF
>TRBJ2-5|TRBD1|.|TRBV5-1
TGCGCCAGCAGCGACATTGACAGGGGTGGAGAGACCCAGTACTTC
CASSDIDRGGETQYF
>TRBJ1-6|.|.|TRBV2
TGTGCCAGCAGTGTGTCCAATTCACCCCTCCACTTT
CASSVSNSPLHF
>TRBJ2-7|TRBD2|.|TRBV30
TGTGCCTGGACCGTTACTAGCGTCGAGCAGTACTTC
CAWTVTSVEQYF
>TRBJ2-3|TRBD2|.|TRBV5-6
TGTGCCAGCAGCAGCGGGAACAGCGCATATTTT
CASSSGNSAYF
>TRBJ2-5|TRBD2|.|TRBV7-3
TGTGCCAGCAGCTTAGGTAGCGGGAGGGGAGAGACCCAGTACTTC
CASSLGSGRGETQYF
>TRBJ1-5|.|few|TRBV19
TGTGCCAGTAGTATTGGTACTCCCTGGGATCAGCCCCAGCATTTT
CASSIGTPWDQPQHF
>TRBJ2-7|.|.|TRBV7-2
TGTGCCAGCAGCTTAGGGCCTAACTACGAGCAGTACTTC
CASSLGPNYEQYF
>TRBJ2-1|TRBD1|few|TRBV11-2
TGTGCCAGCAGCTCAACACGGGACAGGGGAGACGAGCAGTTCTTC
CASSSTRDRGDEQFF
>TRBJ2-7|.|.|TRBV7-8
TGTGCCAGCAGCTTATCCTACAGGGACGGAGGAGACGAGCAGTACTTC
CASSLSYRDGGDEQYF
>TRBJ2-1|.|few|TRBV18
TGTGCCAGCTCACCGCGGAAGACCGCCCACAATGAGCAGTTCTTC
CASSPRKTAHNEQFF
>TRBJ2-7|.|.|TRBV6-6
TGTGCCAGCAGTACGACCACCTACGAGCAGTACTTC
CASSTTTYEQYF
>TRBJ2-3|TRBD2|.|TRBV7-8
TGTGCCAGCAGCTCTCAGTATAGCGGGAGGGAGCGCACAGATACGCAGTATTTT
CASSSQYSGRERTDTQYF
>TRBJ2-2|TRBD1|.|TRBV5-1
TGCGCCAGCAGCAAGGGACAGTCCACCGGGGAGCTGTTTTTT
CASSKGQSTGELFF
>TRBJ2-7|TRBD1|.|TRBV19
TGTGCCAGTAGTATCGTCCGGGGGACAGGGCCTCGCGAGCAGTACTTC
CASSIVRGTGPREQYF
>TRBJ2-5|.|.|TRBV28
TGTGCCAGCAGTTATGACCCCAAGGACAGTTTGCAAGAGACCCAGTACTTC
CASSYDPKDSLQETQYF
>TRBJ1-2|.|.|TRBV7-9
TGTGCCAGCAGCACAACGTACAGTAACTATGGCTACACCTTC
CASSTTYSNYGYTF
>TRBJ2-3|.|.|TRBV16
TGTGCCAGCTCCCTAAGTCCAGATACGCAGTATTTT
CASSLSPDTQYF
>TRBJ2-1|TRBD1|.|TRBV7-6
TGTGCCAGCAGCTTAGGGGGTTGGACAGGGGCCTTCTACAATGAGCAGTTCTTC
CASSLGGWTGAFYNEQFF
>TRBJ1-5|.|.|TRBV19
TGTGCCAGTAGTATAGATACCCCACAGGGTCAGCCCCAGCATTTT
CASSIDTPQGQPQHF
>TRBJ2-2|TRBD2|.|TRBV27
TGTGCCAGCAGTTTTACTAGCGGGAGCACCGGGGAGCTGTTTTTT
CASSFTSGSTGELFF
>TRBJ2-7|.|.|TRBV7-2
TGTGCCAGCAGCTTACGCTCAGCCCTCTACGAGCAGTACTTC
CASSLRSALYEQYF
>TRBJ2-1|.|.|TRBV19
TGTGCCAGTAGTCTACAACAGGCGGGGCCCAATGAGCAGTTCTTC
CASSLQQAGPNEQFF
>TRBJ1-1|.|.|TRBV7-2
TGTGCCAGCAGATTTGACGTGGGACCCAACACTGAAGCTTTCTTT
CASRFDVGPNTEAFF
>TRBJ1-1|.|.|TRBV18
TGTGCCAGCTCACCACCAAGCAGGAACACTGAAGCTTTCTTT
CASSPPSRNTEAFF